This is a list of T cell receptor beta chains from one sample in a study of T-cell memory formation after mild COVID-19. TCRdb independently ran MiXCR on the 5' RACE reads; one entry per CDR3 protein. The sample comprises about 360,000 distinct CDR3 sequences, around 15% of which are singletons, and under 25% rests with the top ten. The source material was PBMCs or a T cell subset sorted from them (not recorded which). All receptors come from a man aged 18 to 35 who had mild COVID-19 (a few samples of this study predate the infection). Cell type and time point are not known. CDR3s leave out the opening cysteine and the closing phenylalanine or tryptophan. A D gene is named only where the DNA matches it firmly.

>NA|TRBV5-6
ASSLMGVTSNQPQH
>NA|TRBV24-1
ATSDQGRNQPQH
>NA|TRBV4-3
ASSQVPWGRGISYNEQF
>NA|TRBV12-3/TRBV12-4
ASSTGNHSPLH
>NA|TRBV5-1
ASSLASNVQETQY
>NA|TRBV5-4
ASTGRIYNEQF
>TRBD2|TRBV7-3
ASSGIRLAGEADTQY
>TRBD2|TRBV3-1
ASSHVLAPYNEQF
>TRBD1|TRBV9
ASSVAGQGDTEAF
>TRBD1|TRBV7-9
ASSLGDRSTDTQY
>TRBD1|TRBV7-2
ASGTGLNTEAF
>NA|TRBV20-1
SARGGVKGNYGYT
>NA|TRBV5-1
ASSFTLFDQPQH
>TRBD1|TRBV18
ASSPMDRSYGYT
>NA|TRBV7-8
ASSLDILGGETQY
>NA|TRBV7-2
ASSRAPQSISGNTIY
>NA|TRBV7-9
ASSLGGYGEKLF
>NA|TRBV12-3/TRBV12-4
ASTGTFSQETQY
>TRBD1|TRBV2
AVFGTGLYGANVLT
>NA|TRBV6-2/TRBV6-3
ASSYERQGLQETQY
>NA|TRBV7-2
ASSLGTGSGILF
>TRBD2|TRBV11-2
ASSSLTSGGRSTGELF
>NA|TRBV7-9
ASSLGHGRADTQY
>NA|TRBV5-5
ASSDRDLPTYEQY
>TRBD2|TRBV5-1
ASSSGLAVVDTQY
>NA|TRBV11-2
ASSFGVVGAQETQY
>TRBD2|TRBV7-3
ASSKGAGSQETQY
>NA|TRBV7-9
ASSLLPSSPLH
>NA|TRBV5-1
ASSSGGDREAF